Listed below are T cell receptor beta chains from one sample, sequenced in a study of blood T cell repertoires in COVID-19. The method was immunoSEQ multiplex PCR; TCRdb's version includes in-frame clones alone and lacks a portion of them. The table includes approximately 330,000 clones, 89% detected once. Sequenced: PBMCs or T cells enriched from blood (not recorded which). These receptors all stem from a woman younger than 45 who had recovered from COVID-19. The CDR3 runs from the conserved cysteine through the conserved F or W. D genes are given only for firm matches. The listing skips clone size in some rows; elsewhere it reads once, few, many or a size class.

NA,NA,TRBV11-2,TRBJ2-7,TGTGCCGGAGCATGGGGGCCTATATCCTACGAGCAGTACTTC,CAGAWGPISYEQYF
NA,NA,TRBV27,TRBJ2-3,TGTGCCAGCAGCGGGTGGGCGGGGAGCACAGATACGCAGTATTTT,CASSGWAGSTDTQYF
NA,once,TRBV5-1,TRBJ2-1,TGCGCCAGCAGCTTGGACGGTTTCCACCGCCGTGGTAATGAGCAGTTCTTC,CASSLDGFHRRGNEQFF
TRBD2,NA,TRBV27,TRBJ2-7,TGTGCCAGCAGTTTACTTGGGGGGAGGGCCTACGAGCAGTACTTC,CASSLLGGRAYEQYF
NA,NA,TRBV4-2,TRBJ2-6,TGTGCCAGCAGCCACCTTCCTCGCGGGTACTTCAGCTCTGGGGCCAACGTCCTGACTTTC,CASSHLPRGYFSSGANVLTF
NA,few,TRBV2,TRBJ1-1,TGTGCCAGCAGTGTACGGGTTCAGGGCACTGAAGCTTTCTTT,CASSVRVQGTEAFF
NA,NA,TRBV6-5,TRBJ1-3,TGTGCCAGCAGTTACATAGCAAACTCTGGAAACACCATATATTTT,CASSYIANSGNTIYF
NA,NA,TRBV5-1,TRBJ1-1,TGCGCCAGCAGCTTGGCGGATTCGGGGGTGAACACTGAAGCTTTCTTT,CASSLADSGVNTEAFF
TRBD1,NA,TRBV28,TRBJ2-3,TGTGCCAGCAGTTTAAGACAGGGGAGCACAGATACGCAGTATTTT,CASSLRQGSTDTQYF
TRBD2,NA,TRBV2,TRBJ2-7,TGTGCCAGCAGTGCGGGACTAGCGGAAGCCTACGAGCAGTACTTC,CASSAGLAEAYEQYF
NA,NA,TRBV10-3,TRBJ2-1,TGTGCCATCAGTGGGCTGGACTATGCCTACAATGAGCAGTTCTTC,CAISGLDYAYNEQFF
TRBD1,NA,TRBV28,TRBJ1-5,TGTGCCAGCAGCCCACAGGGGAGGAATCAGCCCCAGCATTTT,CASSPQGRNQPQHF
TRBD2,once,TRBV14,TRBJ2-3,TGTGCCAGCAGCCAAGATCTAGCGGGTCGAGATACGCAGTATTTT,CASSQDLAGRDTQYF
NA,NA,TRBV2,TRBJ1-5,TGTGCCAGCAGTGTACCAGGGGTACGGCCCCAGCATTTT,CASSVPGVRPQHF
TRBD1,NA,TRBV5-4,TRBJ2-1,TGTGCCAGCAGCTTGGATCCGAATGGACAGGGTTCTATGTTCTTC,CASSLDPNGQGSMFF
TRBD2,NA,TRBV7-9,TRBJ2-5,TGTGCCAGCACCCCCCTTGGTAGCGGGAGTACGGAGACCCAGTACTTC,CASTPLGSGSTETQYF
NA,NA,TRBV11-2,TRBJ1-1,TGTGCCAGCAGCTTAACGGGAGGGTCCACTGAAGCTTTCTTT,CASSLTGGSTEAFF
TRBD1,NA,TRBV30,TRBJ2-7,TGTGCCTGGGACACAGGGGGCCGATACGAGCAGTACTTC,CAWDTGGRYEQYF
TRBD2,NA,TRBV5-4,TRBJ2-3,TGTGCCAGCAGTTCGGGACTAGCGCGCACAGATACGCAGTATTTT,CASSSGLARTDTQYF
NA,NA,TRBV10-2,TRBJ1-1,TGCGCCAGCAGTGCAACAGGGACGAACACTGAAGCTTTCTTT,CASSATGTNTEAFF
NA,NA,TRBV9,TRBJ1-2,TGTGCCAGTAGCGTCACAGGGAAGCGTGGCTACACCTTC,CASSVTGKRGYTF
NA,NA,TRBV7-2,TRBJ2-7,TGTGCCAGCAGCTTGGAAGGGGGTATCTCCTACGAGCAGTACTTC,CASSLEGGISYEQYF
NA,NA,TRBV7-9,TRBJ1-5,TGTGCCAGCAGCTTATCGGGGGGGCCTGGGCAGCCCCAGCATTTT,CASSLSGGPGQPQHF
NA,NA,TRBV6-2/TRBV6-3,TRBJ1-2,TGTGCCAGCAGTGGCGCGACTCCTAACTATGGCTACACCTTC,CASSGATPNYGYTF
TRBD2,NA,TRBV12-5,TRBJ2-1,TGTGCTAGTGGTGCCCCTAGCGGGAGCTCCTACAATGAGCAGTTCTTC,CASGAPSGSSYNEQFF
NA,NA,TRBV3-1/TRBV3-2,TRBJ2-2,TGTGCCAGCAGCCAAGCTCGGTACGGGGGGCACCTAACCGGGGAGCTGTTTTTT,CASSQARYGGHLTGELFF
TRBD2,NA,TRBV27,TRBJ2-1,TGTGCCAGCAGTTTGGTACTAGCGGGCGGGATGGGAGAGCAGTTCTTC,CASSLVLAGGMGEQFF
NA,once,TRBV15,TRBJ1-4,TGTGCCACCAGCAGAGATCGAAGGGGCACAAGAGCGCGCAGCGAAAAACTGTTTTTT,CATSRDRRGTRARSEKLFF
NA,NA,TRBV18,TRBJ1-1,TGTGCCAGCTCAATCTGGACAGAGAACACTGAAGCTTTCTTT,CASSIWTENTEAFF
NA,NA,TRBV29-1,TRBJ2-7,TGCAGCGGCGGGTCTCGTGGCTCCTACGAGCAGTACTTC,CSGGSRGSYEQYF
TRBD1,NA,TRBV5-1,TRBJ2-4,TGCGCCAGCAGCAGGACAGGTCCCCTAGCCAAAAACATTCAGTACTTC,CASSRTGPLAKNIQYF
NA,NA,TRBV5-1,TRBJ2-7,TGCGCCAGCAGCCCGTCAGGCTCCTACGAGCAGTACTTC,CASSPSGSYEQYF
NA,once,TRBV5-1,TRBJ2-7,TGCGCCAGCAGCTTTCCGATTAAGCGGTACTCCTACGAGCAGTACTTC,CASSFPIKRYSYEQYF
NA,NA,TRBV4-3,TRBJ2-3,TGCGCCAGCAGCCAAGATGATACCGAGGATACGCAGTATTTT,CASSQDDTEDTQYF
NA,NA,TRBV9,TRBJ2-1,TGTGCCAGCAGCGTAACGGGGACTTCGCAATCTAGCTCCTACAATGAGCAGTTCTTC,CASSVTGTSQSSSYNEQFF
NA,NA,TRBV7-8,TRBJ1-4,TGTGCCAGCAGCCCGGACAATTATGAAAAACTGTTTTTT,CASSPDNYEKLFF
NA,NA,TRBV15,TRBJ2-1,TGTGCCACCAGCAGAGATCTAGCTGACAATGAGCAGTTCTTC,CATSRDLADNEQFF
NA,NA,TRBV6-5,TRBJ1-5,TGTGCCAGCAGCCGATTCGCAGATCAGCCCCAGCATTTT,CASSRFADQPQHF
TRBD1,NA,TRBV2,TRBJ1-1,TGTGCCAGCAGTGAAGACAGGGGAAGAATCACTGAAGCTTTCTTT,CASSEDRGRITEAFF
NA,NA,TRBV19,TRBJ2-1,TGTGCCAGTAGTATAGTAAATACAGGGTTAGGGGCGCAGTTCTTC,CASSIVNTGLGAQFF
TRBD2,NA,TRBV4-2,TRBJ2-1,TGTGCCAGCAGCCACTCGGGACTAGACAATGAGCAGTTCTTC,CASSHSGLDNEQFF
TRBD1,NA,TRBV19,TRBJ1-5,TGTGCCAGTAGTATCGGGGCAGGGGGTCAGCCCCAGCATTTT,CASSIGAGGQPQHF
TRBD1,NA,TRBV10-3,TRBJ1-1,TGTGCCACCGGGACAGGGGAGTTTGGCACTGAAGCTTTCTTT,CATGTGEFGTEAFF
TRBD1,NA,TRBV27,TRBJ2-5,TGTGCCAGCAGCTGGACAGGGGGCAGCCTGTACCAAGAGACCCAGTACTTC,CASSWTGGSLYQETQYF
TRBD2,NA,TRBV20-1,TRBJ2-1,TGCAGTGCCAGTCCTAGCGGGAGTTCGTCAGCGTTTTACAATGAGCAGTTCTTC,CSASPSGSSSAFYNEQFF
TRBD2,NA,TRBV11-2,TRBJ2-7,TGTGCCAGCAGCTCCACGCTAGCGGGAGTAGGCTACGAGCAGTACTTC,CASSSTLAGVGYEQYF
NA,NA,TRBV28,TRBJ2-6,TGTGCCAGCATTGAAGGGGTAGGAGGGGCCAACGTCCTGACTTTC,CASIEGVGGANVLTF
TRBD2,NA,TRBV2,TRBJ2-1,TGTGCCAGCACCCTGAGTCAACCGGGACTAGCGTTAGTCAATGAGCAGTTCTTC,CASTLSQPGLALVNEQFF
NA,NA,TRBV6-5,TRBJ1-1,TGTGCCAGTTGGAGCTACTTGAACACTGAAGCTTTCTTT,CASWSYLNTEAFF
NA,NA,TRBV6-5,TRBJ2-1,TGTGCCAGCAGTTACTCAACTGGTCCCCGGCAGTTCTTC,CASSYSTGPRQFF
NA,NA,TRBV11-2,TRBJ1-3,TGTGCCAGCAGCTTAGGACTTGGGACACGTAGAAACACCATATATTTT,CASSLGLGTRRNTIYF
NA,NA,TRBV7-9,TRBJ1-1,TGTGCCAGCAGCTTAATATATAACACTGAAGCTTTCTTT,CASSLIYNTEAFF
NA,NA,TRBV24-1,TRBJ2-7,TGTGCCACCTCAAGAGAGGGGACTTACTACGAGCAGTACTTC,CATSREGTYYEQYF
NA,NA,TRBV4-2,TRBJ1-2,TGTGCCAGCAGCGGAACAGGTTCACATAACTATGGCTACACCTTC,CASSGTGSHNYGYTF